This T cell receptor beta chain came from a study of post-analysis software for immune sequencing data. About the study: The patients showed relapsing-remitting, secondary progressive and progressive-relapsing multiple sclerosis courses. Overall study results and limits: Controls had lower frequencies than patients of 4 or 5 TRBV segments, which included TRBV5-6, TRBV5-1 and TRBV20-1. The authors found that F measure strongly co-clustered same-batch samples. Controls showed significantly higher normalized Chao1 diversity than did multiple sclerosis patients.

Each TCR beta cDNA library carried unique molecular identifiers. The yield from around 1 to 10 million T cells was around 500,000 cDNA molecules in total. TCRdb used MiXCR to reprocess the PCR reads, holding one entry per CDR3 protein. The sample lists around 190,000 distinct CDR3 sequences, approximately 30% occurring once. There are 14 residues in the CDR3. V lost 1 base and J lost 4, with 8 bases in between. CDR1 is SEHNR, CDR2 FQNEAQ, per germline (reference sequence). This clonotype came up a few times. Its target is unknown. The receptor was isolated from a girl aged 2-17 years with multiple sclerosis. The gene calls are TRBV7-9 and TRBJ2-1; D is ambiguous. Sequencing input: blood. CDR3 region: CASSLERDYNEQFF. CDR3 DNA sequence: TGTGCCAGCAGCTTAGAGAGAGATTACAATGAGCAGTTCTTC.